A single sample is the source of the 10 T cell receptor beta chains below, sequenced in a study of beta chain features in type 1 diabetes. Findings of the study overall: Patients with Type 1 diabetes showed moderately but significantly shorter TCRB CDR3s in all four CD4+ subsets.

The antigens for these receptors are not known. What was sequenced were expressed TCRB transcripts, since all of the isolated RNA had been reverse transcribed. Profiling relied on immunoSEQ multiplex PCR, and the TCRdb table lists in-frame clones only, not all of them. This sample yields fewer than 450,000 clones, of which roughly 14% are seen a single time; 0.015% belongs to the top ten. Material for sequencing was naive CD4+ T cells from blood. These receptors were taken from a woman younger than 30 with type 1 diabetes.

The chain joins TRBV28 to TRBJ1-2, with a tentative D call TRBD1 (5 bases). Trimming took off 2 bases at V and 6 bases at J, with 10 bases between the two ends. CDR3 size: 13 residues. CDR1 and CDR2 (germline): MDHEN, SYDVKM. The CDR3 nucleotides are TGTGCCAGCAGTTTACTGGGACTTAATGGCTACACCTTC. Amino acids: CASSLLGLNGYTF.

The J gene is TRBJ2-1, the V gene TRBV2; 11 nucleotides match TRBD2. This CDR3 region has 20 residues. Germline CDR1 and CDR2: SNHLY and FYNNEI. V was clipped by 2 bases and J by 0 bases; unmatched bases: 12. CDR3 in DNA: TGTGCCAGCAGTGAATCCCCCGGGACTAGCGGCCGACTCTCCTACAATGAGCAGTTCTTC. The encoded protein is CASSESPGTSGRLSYNEQFF.

There are a few counts of this clone. This chain uses TRBV19 with TRBJ2-5; D may be TRBD2 (6 bases). CDR1 is LNHDA and CDR2 is SQIVND in the germline V gene (reference sequence). V was trimmed by 3 bases and J by 5 bases, leaving 13 bases between them. The CDR3 is 14 amino acids. The CDR3 DNA follows: TGTGCCAGTAGTATGACTAGTAGACGGGAGACCCAGTACTTC. This codes for CASSMTSRRETQYF.

The chain combines TRBV2 with TRBJ1-4; the D gene is possibly TRBD1 (6 bases). With 6 bases removed from V and 7 bases from J, the gap between germline ends came to 9 bases. This CDR3 region has 12 residues. CDR1 and CDR2 (germline): SNHLY, FYNNEI. Here the CDR3 reads CASRQGSEKLFF. In DNA form, the CDR3 reads TGTGCCAGCAGACAGGGAAGTGAAAAACTGTTTTTT.

The rearrangement links TRBV11-2 to TRBJ2-2; unclear D gene. V lost 0 bases and J lost 7, with 6 bases in between. This CDR3 comprises 13 residues. Germline V lookup: CDR1 SGHAT, CDR2 FQNNGV. This CDR3 reads CASSLDPSGELFF. CDR3 nucleotides: TGTGCCAGCAGCTTAGATCCCAGCGGGGAGCTGTTTTTT.

The sample holds a few counts of this clone. The rearrangement links TRBV28 to TRBJ1-4; 8 nucleotides agree with TRBD1. The ends lost 7 bases at V and 10 bases at J; junction bases unmatched: 8. Germline V gives CDR1 MDHEN, CDR2 SYDVKM. The CDR3 has 13 amino acids. CDR3 loop: CASIPSDRGKLFF. The CDR3 DNA reads as TGTGCCAGCATTCCTTCAGACAGGGGAAAACTGTTTTTT. Based on the CDR3 plus reference TRBV28 and TRBJ1-4, the full variable domain is DVKVTQSSRYLVKRTGEKVFLECVQDMDHENMFWYRQDPGLGLRLIYFSYDVKMKEKGDIPEGYSVSREKKERFSLILESASTNQTSMYLCASIPSDRGKLFFGSGTQLSVL.

J is TRBJ2-3 and V is TRBV29-1, with D maybe TRBD2 (5 bases). The CDR3 runs 15 residues. Per germline, CDR1 SQVTM and CDR2 ANQGSEA. V lost 2 bases, J lost 1 base, and 13 bases lay in between. DNA of the CDR3: TGCAGCGTTGAAAGGTTTGCCGGGGGCACAGATACGCAGTATTTT. Its translation: CSVERFAGGTDTQYF.

V is TRBV19 and J is TRBJ1-1, with D perhaps matching TRBD1 (5 bases). Germline CDR1 and CDR2: LNHDA and SQIVND (reference sequence). The CDR3 has 13 amino acids. With 5 bases removed from V and 0 bases from J, the gap between germline ends came to 7 bases. CDR3: CASSPTVNTEAFF. CDR3 in DNA: TGTGCCAGTAGTCCGACAGTGAACACTGAAGCTTTCTTT.

This clone was counted only a few times. The chain recombines TRBV11-1 with TRBJ2-3; TRBD2 agrees at 12 bases. CDR1 is SGHAT, CDR2 FQDESV, per germline (reference sequence). The CDR3 runs to 17 residues. The junction had 6 bases not matched to a gene; V was cut back by 1 base and J by 4 bases. The CDR3 region has the DNA TGTGCCAGCAGCTTAGGCCGACTAGCGGGAGTGGCAGATACGCAGTATTTT. It specifies CASSLGRLAGVADTQYF.

This clone occurred a few times. The V call is TRBV11-2, the J call TRBJ2-7; D perhaps matches TRBD2 (6 bases). V was pared by 6 bases and J by 11 bases, with 14 bases between. The CDR3 sequence is 11 residues long. CDR1 SGHAT and CDR2 FQNNGV come from the germline V gene. CDR3 DNA: TGTGCCAGCAGGGGAGGAGGGAGTGAGTACTTC. Protein: CASRGGGSEYF. Variable domain in full (rest from reference TRBV11-2 and TRBJ2-7): EAGVAQSPRYKIIEKRQSVAFWCNPISGHATLYWYQQILGQGPKLLIQFQNNGVVDDSQLPKDRFSAERLKGVDSTLKIQPAKLEDSAVYLCASRGGGSEYFGPGTRLTVT.